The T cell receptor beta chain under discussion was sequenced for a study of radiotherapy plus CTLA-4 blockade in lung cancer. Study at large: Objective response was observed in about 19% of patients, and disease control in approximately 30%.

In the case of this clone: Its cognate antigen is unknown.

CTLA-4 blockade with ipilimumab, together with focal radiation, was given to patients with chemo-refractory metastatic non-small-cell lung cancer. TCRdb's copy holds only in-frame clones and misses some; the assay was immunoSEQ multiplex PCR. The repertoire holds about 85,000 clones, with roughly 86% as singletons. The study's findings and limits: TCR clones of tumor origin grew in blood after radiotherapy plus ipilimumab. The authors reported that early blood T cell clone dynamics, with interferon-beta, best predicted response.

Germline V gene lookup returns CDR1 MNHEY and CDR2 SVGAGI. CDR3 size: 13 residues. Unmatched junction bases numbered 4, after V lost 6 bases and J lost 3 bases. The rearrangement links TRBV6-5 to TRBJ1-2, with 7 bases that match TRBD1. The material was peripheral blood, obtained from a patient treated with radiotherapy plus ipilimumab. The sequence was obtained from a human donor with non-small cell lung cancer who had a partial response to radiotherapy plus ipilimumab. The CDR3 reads CASRGQLDYGYTF. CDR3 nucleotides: TGTGCCAGCAGGGGACAGCTCGACTATGGCTACACCTTC.